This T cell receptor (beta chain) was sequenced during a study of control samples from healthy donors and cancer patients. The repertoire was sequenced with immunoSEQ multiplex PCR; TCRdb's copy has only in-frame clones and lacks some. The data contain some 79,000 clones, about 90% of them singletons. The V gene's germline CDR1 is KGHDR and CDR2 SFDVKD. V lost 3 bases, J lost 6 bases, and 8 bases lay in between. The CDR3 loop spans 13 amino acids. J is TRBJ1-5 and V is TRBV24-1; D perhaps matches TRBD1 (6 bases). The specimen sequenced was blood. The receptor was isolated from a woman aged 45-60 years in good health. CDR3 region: CATSDRGTQPQHF. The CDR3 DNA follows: TGTGCCACCAGTGATAGGGGGACTCAGCCCCAGCATTTT.